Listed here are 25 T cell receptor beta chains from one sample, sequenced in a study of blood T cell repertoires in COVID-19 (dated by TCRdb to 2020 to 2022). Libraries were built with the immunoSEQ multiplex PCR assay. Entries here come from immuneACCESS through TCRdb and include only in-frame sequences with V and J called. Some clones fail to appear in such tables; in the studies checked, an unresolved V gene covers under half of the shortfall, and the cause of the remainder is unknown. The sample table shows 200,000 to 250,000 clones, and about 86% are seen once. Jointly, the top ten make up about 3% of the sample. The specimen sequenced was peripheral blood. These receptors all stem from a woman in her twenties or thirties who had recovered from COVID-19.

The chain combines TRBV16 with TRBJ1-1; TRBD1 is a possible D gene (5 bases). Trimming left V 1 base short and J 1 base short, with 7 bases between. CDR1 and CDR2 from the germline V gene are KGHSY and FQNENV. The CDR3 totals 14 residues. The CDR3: CASSQWGGNTEAFF. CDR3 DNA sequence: TGTGCCAGCAGCCAATGGGGGGGGAACACTGAAGCTTTCTTT.

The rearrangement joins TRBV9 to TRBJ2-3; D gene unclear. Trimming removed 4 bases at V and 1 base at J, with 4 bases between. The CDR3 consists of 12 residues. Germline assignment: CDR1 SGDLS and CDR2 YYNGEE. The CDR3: CASSLGTDTQYF. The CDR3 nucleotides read TGTGCCAGCAGCCTTGGCACAGATACGCAGTATTTT.

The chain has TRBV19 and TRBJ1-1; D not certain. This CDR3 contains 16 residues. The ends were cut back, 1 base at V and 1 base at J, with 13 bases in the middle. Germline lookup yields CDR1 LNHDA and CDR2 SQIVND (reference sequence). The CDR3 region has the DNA TGTGCCAGTAGTATAGCATCCGGGAGAGCGAACACTGAAGCTTTCTTT. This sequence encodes CASSIASGRANTEAFF.

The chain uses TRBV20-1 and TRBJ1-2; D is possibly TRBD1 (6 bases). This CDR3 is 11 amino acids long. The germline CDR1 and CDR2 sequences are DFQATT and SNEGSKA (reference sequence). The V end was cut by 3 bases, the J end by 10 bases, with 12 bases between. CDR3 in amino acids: CSARGAGDYTF. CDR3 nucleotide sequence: TGCAGTGCTAGGGGGGCTGGAGACTACACCTTC.

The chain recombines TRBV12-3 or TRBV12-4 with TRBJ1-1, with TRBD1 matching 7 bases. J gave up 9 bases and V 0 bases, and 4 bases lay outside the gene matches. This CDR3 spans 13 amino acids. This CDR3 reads CASSLAGTEKAFF. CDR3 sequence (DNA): TGTGCCAGCAGTTTAGCTGGGACAGAAAAAGCTTTCTTT.

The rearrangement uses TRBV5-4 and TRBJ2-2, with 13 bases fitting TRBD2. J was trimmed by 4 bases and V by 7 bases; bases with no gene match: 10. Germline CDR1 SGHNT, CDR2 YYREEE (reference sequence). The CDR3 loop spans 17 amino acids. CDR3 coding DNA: TGTGCCAGCTACAGGACTAGCGGGGGCCTGGGCACCGGGGAGCTGTTTTTT. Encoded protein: CASYRTSGGLGTGELFF.

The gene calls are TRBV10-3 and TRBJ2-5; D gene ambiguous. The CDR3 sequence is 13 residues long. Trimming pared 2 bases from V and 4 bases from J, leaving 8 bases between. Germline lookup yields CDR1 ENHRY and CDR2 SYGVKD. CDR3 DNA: TGTGCCATCAGTGAGCTGCCAGGAGAGACCCAGTACTTC. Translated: CAISELPGETQYF.

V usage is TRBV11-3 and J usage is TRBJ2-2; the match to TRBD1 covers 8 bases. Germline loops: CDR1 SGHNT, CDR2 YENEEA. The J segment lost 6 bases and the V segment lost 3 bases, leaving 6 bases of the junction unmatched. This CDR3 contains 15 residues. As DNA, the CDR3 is TGTGCCAGCAGCTTTAACCAGGGGGCGGCCGGGGAGCTGTTTTTT. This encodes CASSFNQGAAGELFF.

Here the CDR3 DNA reads TGTGCTAGTGGTTTGGGAGGATTCGGCTATGGCTACACCTTC. This codes for CASGLGGFGYGYTF. The rearrangement links TRBV12-5 to TRBJ1-2; no clear D gene. From germline, CDR1 is LGHNT and CDR2 FRNRAP. V was clipped by 1 base and J by 4 bases, with 10 bases between them. The length of the CDR3 is 14 residues. The variable domain in full, with the rest retrieved from reference TRBV12-5 and TRBJ1-2, is DARVTQTPRHKVTEMGQEVTMRCQPILGHNTVFWYRQTMMQGLELLAYFRNRAPLDDSGMPKDRFSAEMPDATLATLKIQPSEPRDSAVYFCASGLGGFGYGYTFGSGTRLTVV.

The CDR3 reads CASTAGGWSGETQYF. The DNA for the CDR3 is TGTGCCAGCACCGCCGGGGGATGGTCCGGGGAGACCCAGTACTTC. The V gene is TRBV9, the J gene TRBJ2-5; D is possibly TRBD2 (6 bases). The CDR3 spans 15 residues. Germline V gives CDR1 SGDLS, CDR2 YYNGEE. Trimming took off 6 bases at V and 5 bases at J, with 20 bases between the two ends.

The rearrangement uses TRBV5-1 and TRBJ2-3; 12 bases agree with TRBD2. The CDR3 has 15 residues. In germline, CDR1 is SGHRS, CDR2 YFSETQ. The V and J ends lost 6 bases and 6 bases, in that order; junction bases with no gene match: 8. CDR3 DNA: TGCGCCAGCACCTTTCTAGCGGGGGGGCGCGATACGCAGTATTTT. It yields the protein CASTFLAGGRDTQYF.

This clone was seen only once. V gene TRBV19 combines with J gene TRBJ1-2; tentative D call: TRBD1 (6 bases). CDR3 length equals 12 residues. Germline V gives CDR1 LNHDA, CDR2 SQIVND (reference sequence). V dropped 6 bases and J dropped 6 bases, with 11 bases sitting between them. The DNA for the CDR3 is TGTGCCAGTAGCGTGTACAGGGATGGCTACACCTTC. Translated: CASSVYRDGYTF.

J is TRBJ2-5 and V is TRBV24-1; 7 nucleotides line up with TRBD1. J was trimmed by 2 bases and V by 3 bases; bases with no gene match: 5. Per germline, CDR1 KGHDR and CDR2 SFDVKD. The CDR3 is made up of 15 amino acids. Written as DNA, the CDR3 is TGTGCCACCAGTGATGCCCGACAGGGACAAGAGACCCAGTACTTC. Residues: CATSDARQGQETQYF.

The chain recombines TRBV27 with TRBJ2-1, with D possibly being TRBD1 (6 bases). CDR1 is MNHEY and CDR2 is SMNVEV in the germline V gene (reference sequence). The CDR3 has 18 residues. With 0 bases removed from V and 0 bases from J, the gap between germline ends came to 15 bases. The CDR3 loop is CASSLSIGTGLSYNEQFF. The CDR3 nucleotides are TGTGCCAGCAGTTTATCGATAGGTACAGGGCTCTCCTACAATGAGCAGTTCTTC.

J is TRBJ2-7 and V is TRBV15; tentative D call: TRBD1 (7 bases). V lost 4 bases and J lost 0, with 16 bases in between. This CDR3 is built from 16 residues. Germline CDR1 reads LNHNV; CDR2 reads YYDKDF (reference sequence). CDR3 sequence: CATSNTQGGSSYEQYF. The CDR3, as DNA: TGTGCCACCAGCAATACTCAGGGGGGTAGCTCCTACGAGCAGTACTTC.

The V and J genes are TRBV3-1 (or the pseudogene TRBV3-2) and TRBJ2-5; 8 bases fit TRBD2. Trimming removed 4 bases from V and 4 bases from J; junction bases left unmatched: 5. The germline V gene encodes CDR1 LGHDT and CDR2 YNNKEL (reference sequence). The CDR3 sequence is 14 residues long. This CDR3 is CASSPRTSRETQYF. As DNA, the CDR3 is TGTGCCAGCAGCCCCAGGACTAGCCGAGAGACCCAGTACTTC.

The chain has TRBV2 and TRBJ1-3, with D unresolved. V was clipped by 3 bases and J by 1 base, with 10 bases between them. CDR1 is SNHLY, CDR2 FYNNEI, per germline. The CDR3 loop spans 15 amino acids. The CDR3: CASSEGGRSGNTIYF. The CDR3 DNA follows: TGTGCCAGCAGTGAGGGAGGGCGTTCTGGAAACACCATATATTTT.

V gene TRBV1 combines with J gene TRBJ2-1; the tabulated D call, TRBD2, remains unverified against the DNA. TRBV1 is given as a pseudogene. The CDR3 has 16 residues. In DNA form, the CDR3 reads TGCACCAGCAGCCCAGAGACTAGCGGGGAGCACAATGAGCAGTTCTTC. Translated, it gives CTSSPETSGEHNEQFF.

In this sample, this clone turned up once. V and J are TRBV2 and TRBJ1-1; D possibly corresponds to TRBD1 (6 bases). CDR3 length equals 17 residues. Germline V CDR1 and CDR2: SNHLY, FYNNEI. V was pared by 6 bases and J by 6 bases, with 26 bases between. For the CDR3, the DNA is TGTGCCAGCAGGGGGGCGGCAGGGCCAAATTGGATGTCTGAAGCTTTCTTT. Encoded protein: CASRGAAGPNWMSEAFF.

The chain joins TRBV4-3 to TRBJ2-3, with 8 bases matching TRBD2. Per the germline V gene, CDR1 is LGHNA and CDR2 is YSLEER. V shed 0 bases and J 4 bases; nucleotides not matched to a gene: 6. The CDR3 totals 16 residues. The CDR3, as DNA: TGCGCCAGCAGCCAAGAGGTGGCGGGGGGAGCAGATACGCAGTATTTT. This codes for CASSQEVAGGADTQYF.

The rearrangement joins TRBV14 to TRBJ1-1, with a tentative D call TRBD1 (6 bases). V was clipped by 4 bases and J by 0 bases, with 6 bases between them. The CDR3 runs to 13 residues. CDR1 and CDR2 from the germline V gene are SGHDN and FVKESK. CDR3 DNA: TGTGCCAGCAGCCGGACAGTGAACACTGAAGCTTTCTTT. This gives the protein CASSRTVNTEAFF.

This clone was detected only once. The CDR3 nucleotides read TGCGCCAGCTCCCCAGGGCCAAGGGAGACCCAGTACTTC. This encodes CASSPGPRETQYF. The chain recombines TRBV10-1 with TRBJ2-5, with a weak D call TRBD1 (5 bases). V lost 8 bases and J 5 bases, leaving 15 bases between the germline ends. Germline CDR1 and CDR2: WNHNN and SYGVQD (reference sequence). This CDR3 is 13 amino acids long.

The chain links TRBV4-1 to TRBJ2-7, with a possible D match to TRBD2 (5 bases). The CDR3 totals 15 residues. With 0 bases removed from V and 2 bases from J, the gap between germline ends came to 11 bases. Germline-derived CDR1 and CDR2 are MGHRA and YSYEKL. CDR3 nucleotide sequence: TGCGCCAGCAGCCAAGATGACGGACTGGCCTACGAGCAGTACTTC. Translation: CASSQDDGLAYEQYF.

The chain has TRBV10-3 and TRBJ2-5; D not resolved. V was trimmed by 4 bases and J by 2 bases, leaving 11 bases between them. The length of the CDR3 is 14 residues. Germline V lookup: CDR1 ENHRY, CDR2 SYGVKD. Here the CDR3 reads CAISAGEAQETQYF. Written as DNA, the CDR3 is TGTGCCATCAGTGCCGGAGAGGCACAAGAGACCCAGTACTTC.

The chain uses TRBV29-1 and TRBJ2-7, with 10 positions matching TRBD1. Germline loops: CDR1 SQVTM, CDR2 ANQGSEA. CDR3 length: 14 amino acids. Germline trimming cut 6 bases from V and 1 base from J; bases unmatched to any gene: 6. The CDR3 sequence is CSVLDRGRSYEQYF. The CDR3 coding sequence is TGCAGCGTACTTGACAGGGGGCGATCCTACGAGCAGTACTTC.